Each of the 10 T cell receptor beta chains below was sequenced from the same sample in a study of early T cells in non-severe SARS-CoV-2 infection. TCRdb used MiXCR to reprocess the 5' RACE reads, holding one entry per CDR3 protein. The sample contains about 80,000 distinct CDR3 sequences, approximately 12% of which appear only once. The sequenced sample consisted of whole blood. The origin of the receptors is an adult who was a healthcare worker with PCR-confirmed SARS-CoV-2 infection or an uninfected control (not recorded which).

The chain is built from TRBV20-1 and TRBJ1-1, with 7 bases lining up with TRBD1. V trimming: 5 bases; J trimming: 9 bases; junction bases outside the gene matches: 6. Germline V CDR1 and CDR2: DFQATT, SNEGSKA (reference sequence). CDR3 length equals 11 residues. CDR3 nucleotide sequence: TGCAGTGCTTATACAGGGGTGCAAGCTTTCTTT. It translates to CSAYTGVQAFF.

This chain uses TRBV7-9 with TRBJ2-2; maybe TRBD2 (6 bases). Germline V gives CDR1 SEHNR, CDR2 FQNEAQ (reference sequence). V lost 6 bases and J 3 bases, leaving 14 bases between the germline ends. The length of the CDR3 is 15 residues. CDR3 in amino acids: CASSSWASDTGELFF. In nucleotides, the CDR3 is TGTGCCAGCAGTTCATGGGCTAGCGACACCGGGGAGCTGTTTTTT. The whole variable domain, remainder taken from reference TRBV7-9 and TRBJ2-2, is DTGVSQNPRHKITKRGQNVTFRCDPISEHNRLYWYRQTLGQGPEFLTYFQNEAQLEKSRLLSDRFSAERPKGSFSTLEIQRTEQGDSAMYLCASSSWASDTGELFFGEGSRLTVL.

This clonotype was seen ten or more times. The chain combines TRBV20-1 with TRBJ2-5; 13 bases map to TRBD2. Germline V gene sequence: CDR1 DFQATT, CDR2 SNEGSKA (reference sequence). This CDR3 contains 16 residues. V shed 6 bases and J 3 bases; nucleotides not matched to a gene: 10. The CDR3 DNA is TGCAGTGCGACGGGACTAGCGGGAATTCGGAAAGAGACCCAGTACTTC. The encoded protein is CSATGLAGIRKETQYF.

This rearrangement joins TRBV28 to TRBJ1-1; D may be TRBD1 (5 bases). The CDR3 is 16 amino acids. Germline values: CDR1 MDHEN, CDR2 SYDVKM. Trimming took 5 bases from V and 2 from J, leaving 18 bases between them. The CDR3 spells CASSPPQGYRNTEAFF. CDR3 bases: TGTGCCAGCAGTCCGCCCCAGGGCTATAGAAACACTGAAGCTTTCTTT.

As for this clonotype: A read error may account for a junction end that differs from germline. This rearrangement joins TRBV7-3 to TRBJ2-3; D may be TRBD2 (5 bases). Germline values: CDR1 SGHTA, CDR2 FQGTGA. The CDR3 runs 14 residues. The CDR3 DNA is TGTGCCAGCAGCTTAGCCGGGATCACAGATACGCGGTATTTT. This gives the protein CASSLAGITDTRYF. The full variable domain, its missing parts supplied by reference TRBV7-3 and TRBJ2-3, is GAGVSQTPSNKVTEKGKYVELRCDPISGHTALYWYRQSLGQGPEFLIYFQGTGAADDSGLPNDRFFAVRPEGSVSTLKIQRTERGDSAVYLCASSLAGITDTRYFGPGTRLTVL.

This clonotype has only a few counts. The chain recombines TRBV7-6 with TRBJ2-1; 8 nucleotides match TRBD2. Germline CDR1 is SGHVS and CDR2 is FNYEAQ. The CDR3 contains 14 residues. V lost 5 bases and J lost 9; bases outside the gene matches: 9. The CDR3 sequence: CASSQRAGDGEQFF. The CDR3 DNA reads TGTGCCAGCAGCCAAAGAGCGGGAGACGGTGAGCAGTTCTTC.

V gene TRBV28 combines with J gene TRBJ1-2, with no clear D. There are 14 residues in the CDR3. CDR1 MDHEN and CDR2 SYDVKM come from the germline V gene. Trimming removed 6 bases at V and 0 bases at J, with 11 bases between. Here the CDR3 DNA reads TGTGCCAGCAGCACCCCGTACACTAACTATGGCTACACCTTC. The encoded protein is CASSTPYTNYGYTF.

The chain is built from TRBV28 and TRBJ2-7; D call uncertain. CDR3 length: 14 residues. V was cut by 6 bases and J by 2 bases, with 14 bases left in between. CDR1 and CDR2 (germline): MDHEN, SYDVKM. The CDR3 DNA sequence: TGTGCCAGCAGAAAACGGGCCGGTCCCTACGAGCAGTACTTC. Its translation: CASRKRAGPYEQYF.

V usage is TRBV9 and J usage is TRBJ1-1; the D gene is possibly TRBD1 (6 bases). CDR3 length: 14 amino acids. Germline CDR1 is SGDLS and CDR2 is YYNGEE. V was trimmed by 3 bases and J by 0 bases, leaving 9 bases between them. The CDR3 sequence: CASSGQVMNTEAFF. For the CDR3, the DNA is TGTGCCAGCAGCGGACAGGTTATGAACACTGAAGCTTTCTTT.

This clonotype was observed a few times. CDR3 nucleotide sequence: TGCAGCGTCGTGGGAACCGCCGGACTAGCGGGAGGAAGCAATGAGCAGTTCTTC. This gives the protein CSVVGTAGLAGGSNEQFF. The chain joins TRBV29-1 to TRBJ2-1; 14 bases align to TRBD2. The CDR3 loop spans 18 amino acids. The trim removed 6 bases at V and 6 bases at J, leaving 16 bases unmatched. Germline V gene lookup returns CDR1 SQVTM and CDR2 ANQGSEA.